The rows below give T cell receptor beta chains drawn from one sample of a study of T cells in Graves' hyperthyroidism and ophthalmopathy. TCRdb reprocessed the multiplex PCR reads via MiXCR and lists one record per CDR3 protein. The repertoire holds under 250,000 distinct CDR3 sequences, with roughly 15% as singletons. The specimen was blood. These receptors were collected from a man aged 45-65 years with Graves' hyperthyroidism. Both conserved end residues are part of each CDR3. The order of the fields is clone size, J gene, CDR3 length, V gene, D gene, CDR3 DNA, CDR3 protein. The D gene is left open where the match is weak. The size entry is marked missing in some rows and otherwise reads once, few, many or a size class.

abundance: many
j_gene: TRBJ2-2
len: 14
v_gene: TRBV5-6
d_gene: TRBD1
CDR3nt: TGTGCCAGCAGGTCCGGGACAGGGGTCGGGGAGCTGTTTTTT
CDR3aa: CASRSGTGVGELFF

abundance: many
j_gene: TRBJ2-7
len: 15
v_gene: TRBV15
d_gene: TRBD1
CDR3nt: TGTGCCACCAGCGGAGTGGGACAGGGGGCCTACGAGCAGTACTTC
CDR3aa: CATSGVGQGAYEQYF

abundance: many
j_gene: TRBJ2-1
len: 15
v_gene: TRBV7-9
d_gene: TRBD2
CDR3nt: TGTGCCAGCAGGGCGGGAGCGGGAGGGGCTGGTGAGCAGTTCTTC
CDR3aa: CASRAGAGGAGEQFF

abundance: many
j_gene: TRBJ1-3
len: 15
v_gene: TRBV6-1
d_gene: NA
CDR3nt: TGTGCCAGCACTAGTGCCAAGAGCTCTGGAAACACCATATATTTT
CDR3aa: CASTSAKSSGNTIYF

abundance: many
j_gene: TRBJ1-1
len: 13
v_gene: TRBV30
d_gene: NA
CDR3nt: TGTGCCTGGAGTGGGGGGGGGGCGTTTGAAGCTTTCTTT
CDR3aa: CAWSGGGAFEAFF

abundance: NA
j_gene: TRBJ1-6
len: 16
v_gene: TRBV4-1
d_gene: NA
CDR3nt: TGCGCCAGCAGCCAAGACGGCAGGGTGTTTAATTCACCCCTCCACTTT
CDR3aa: CASSQDGRVFNSPLHF

abundance: NA
j_gene: TRBJ1-6
len: 14
v_gene: TRBV10-3
d_gene: NA
CDR3nt: TGTGCCATCAGTGAAATGGGGGGAAATTCACCCCTCCACTTT
CDR3aa: CAISEMGGNSPLHF

abundance: NA
j_gene: TRBJ2-6
len: 15
v_gene: TRBV7-9
d_gene: NA
CDR3nt: TGTGCCAGCAGCTTAGAGGGCTGGGGGGCCAACGTCCTGACTTTC
CDR3aa: CASSLEGWGANVLTF

abundance: NA
j_gene: TRBJ2-2
len: 15
v_gene: TRBV20-1
d_gene: TRBD2
CDR3nt: TGCAGTGCTAGTATAGCGGGAGGGCCGGACGGGGAGCTGTTTTTT
CDR3aa: CSASIAGGPDGELFF

abundance: few
j_gene: TRBJ2-1
len: 18
v_gene: TRBV11-3
d_gene: TRBD2
CDR3nt: TGTGCCAGCAGAAAAACCGGACTAGCGGGAGGTATTTACAATGGGCAGTTCTTC
CDR3aa: CASRKTGLAGGIYNGQFF

abundance: many
j_gene: TRBJ1-6
len: 15
v_gene: TRBV2
d_gene: TRBD1
CDR3nt: TGTGCCAGCACTGTACGGACAGGGGCGGACTCACCCCTCCACTTT
CDR3aa: CASTVRTGADSPLHF

abundance: once
j_gene: TRBJ2-1
len: 13
v_gene: TRBV24-1
d_gene: NA
CDR3nt: TGTGCCACCCACCGGAGCCGCTACAATGAGCAGTTCTTC
CDR3aa: CATHRSRYNEQFF

abundance: many
j_gene: TRBJ2-5
len: 12
v_gene: TRBV28
d_gene: NA
CDR3nt: TGTGCCAGCAGTGACGGGCGGGAGACCCAGTACTTC
CDR3aa: CASSDGRETQYF

abundance: many
j_gene: TRBJ2-1
len: 14
v_gene: TRBV5-5
d_gene: NA
CDR3nt: TGTGCCAGCAGGCTTGGCGGGAACTACAATGAGCAGTTCTTC
CDR3aa: CASRLGGNYNEQFF

abundance: many
j_gene: TRBJ2-7
len: 15
v_gene: TRBV28
d_gene: NA
CDR3nt: TGTGCCAGCGGCGAAACGGCGGCCGCTCGGTACGAGCAGTACTTC
CDR3aa: CASGETAAARYEQYF

abundance: many
j_gene: TRBJ2-7
len: 15
v_gene: TRBV12-3/TRBV12-4
d_gene: NA
CDR3nt: TGTGCCAGCAGTCATCCCCCCCTCCACGGGGACGAGCAGTACTTC
CDR3aa: CASSHPPLHGDEQYF

abundance: NA
j_gene: TRBJ2-3
len: 17
v_gene: TRBV25-1
d_gene: TRBD2
CDR3nt: TGTGCCAGCAGCGAAGGAAGTGGCGGGAGAATGACAGATACGCAGTATTTT
CDR3aa: CASSEGSGGRMTDTQYF

abundance: many
j_gene: TRBJ2-7
len: 16
v_gene: TRBV5-1
d_gene: TRBD2
CDR3nt: TGCGCCAGCAGCTTGGCTGGAGGACTAGGATACTACGAGCAGTACTTC
CDR3aa: CASSLAGGLGYYEQYF

abundance: many
j_gene: TRBJ2-7
len: 12
v_gene: TRBV6-2/TRBV6-3
d_gene: TRBD1
CDR3nt: TGTGCCTGCCGACAGGGAACCTACGAGCAGTACTTC
CDR3aa: CACRQGTYEQYF

abundance: few
j_gene: TRBJ2-4
len: 19
v_gene: TRBV12-3/TRBV12-4
d_gene: TRBD2
CDR3nt: TGTGCCAGCAGTCTCGCCGCGATAGCGGGAGTCTTCGCCAAAAACATTCAGTACTTC
CDR3aa: CASSLAAIAGVFAKNIQYF

abundance: many
j_gene: TRBJ2-3
len: 17
v_gene: TRBV20-1
d_gene: NA
CDR3nt: TGCAGTGCCGAAGCCTTAGCGGATCAGGCTAGCACAGATACGCAGTATTTT
CDR3aa: CSAEALADQASTDTQYF

abundance: few
j_gene: TRBJ2-1
len: 16
v_gene: TRBV18
d_gene: TRBD2
CDR3nt: TGTGCCAGCTCACCACCCGGCGGGGGGGCCGGCAATGAGCAGTTCTTC
CDR3aa: CASSPPGGGAGNEQFF

abundance: many
j_gene: TRBJ2-7
len: 16
v_gene: TRBV5-5
d_gene: NA
CDR3nt: TGTGCCAGCAGCCCTACCCTTCGGGATGGTCTCTACGAGCAGTACTTC
CDR3aa: CASSPTLRDGLYEQYF

abundance: few
j_gene: TRBJ2-1
len: 15
v_gene: TRBV20-1
d_gene: TRBD2
CDR3nt: TGCAGTGCTAGCGCAGGCGGGGGACCCTACAATGAGCAGTTCTTC
CDR3aa: CSASAGGGPYNEQFF

abundance: NA
j_gene: TRBJ2-5
len: 13
v_gene: TRBV4-1
d_gene: NA
CDR3nt: TGCGCCAGCAGCCACGGCAGACAAGAGACCCAGTACTTC
CDR3aa: CASSHGRQETQYF

abundance: few
j_gene: TRBJ1-1
len: 14
v_gene: TRBV28
d_gene: TRBD1
CDR3nt: TGTGCCAGCACCACCGGACAGGGGTGGACTGAAGCTTTCTTT
CDR3aa: CASTTGQGWTEAFF

abundance: NA
j_gene: TRBJ2-7
len: 15
v_gene: TRBV7-9
d_gene: TRBD1
CDR3nt: TGTGCCAGCAGCGACACAGGGGGCAAGTTTGACGAGCAGTACTTC
CDR3aa: CASSDTGGKFDEQYF

abundance: NA
j_gene: TRBJ2-1
len: 15
v_gene: TRBV6-1
d_gene: NA
CDR3nt: TGTGCCAGCAGTGAATTAAGAGGCTCCTACAATGAGCAGTTCTTC
CDR3aa: CASSELRGSYNEQFF

abundance: many
j_gene: TRBJ2-5
len: 15
v_gene: TRBV5-1
d_gene: NA
CDR3nt: TGCGCCAGCAGCTTGGGAGTTCAGAGTGGAGAGACCCAGTACTTC
CDR3aa: CASSLGVQSGETQYF

abundance: many
j_gene: TRBJ2-5
len: 15
v_gene: TRBV7-2
d_gene: NA
CDR3nt: TGTGCCAGCAGCTCGCCTGTCATGCCAAGGGAGACCCAGTACTTC
CDR3aa: CASSSPVMPRETQYF

abundance: NA
j_gene: TRBJ2-1
len: 15
v_gene: TRBV11-2
d_gene: NA
CDR3nt: TGTGCCAGCAGTGGCGGGACTCGGTCCTACAATGAGCAGTTCTTC
CDR3aa: CASSGGTRSYNEQFF

abundance: many
j_gene: TRBJ1-5
len: 12
v_gene: TRBV10-3
d_gene: TRBD1
CDR3nt: TGTGCCATAGGACAGGGCAATCAGCCCCAGCATTTT
CDR3aa: CAIGQGNQPQHF

abundance: NA
j_gene: TRBJ2-7
len: 15
v_gene: TRBV11-2
d_gene: NA
CDR3nt: TGTGCCAGCAGCTTATTAGGGGGTAGCTTTTACGAGCAGTACTTC
CDR3aa: CASSLLGGSFYEQYF

abundance: NA
j_gene: TRBJ2-2
len: 12
v_gene: TRBV28
d_gene: NA
CDR3nt: TGTGCCAGCAGATTACAAACCGGGGAGCTGTTTTTT
CDR3aa: CASRLQTGELFF

abundance: NA
j_gene: TRBJ2-2
len: 17
v_gene: TRBV12-3/TRBV12-4
d_gene: TRBD2
CDR3nt: TGTGCCAGCAGTTTTGGGGTGGGACTAGCTGTCATCGGGGAGCTGTTTTTT
CDR3aa: CASSFGVGLAVIGELFF

abundance: many
j_gene: TRBJ2-3
len: 15
v_gene: TRBV11-2
d_gene: NA
CDR3nt: TGTGCCAGCAGCTTATCCCCCGCTAGCACAGATACGCAGTATTTT
CDR3aa: CASSLSPASTDTQYF

abundance: NA
j_gene: TRBJ2-5
len: 13
v_gene: TRBV2
d_gene: NA
CDR3nt: TGTGCCACCGGGGGGACAGACCAAGAGACCCAGTACTTC
CDR3aa: CATGGTDQETQYF

abundance: many
j_gene: TRBJ1-2
len: 18
v_gene: TRBV27
d_gene: NA
CDR3nt: TGTGCCAGCAGTTCAACACCCCCAGGGGCCGCCTCTAACTATGGCTACACCTTC
CDR3aa: CASSSTPPGAASNYGYTF

abundance: NA
j_gene: TRBJ2-2
len: 15
v_gene: TRBV5-5
d_gene: NA
CDR3nt: TGTGCCAGCAGCGGGAGGACAACCTTCACCGGGGAGCTGTTTTTT
CDR3aa: CASSGRTTFTGELFF

abundance: many
j_gene: TRBJ2-7
len: 14
v_gene: TRBV20-1
d_gene: TRBD2
CDR3nt: TGCAGTGCCCAGACGGTAGCGGGAGGTGACGAGCAGTACTTC
CDR3aa: CSAQTVAGGDEQYF

abundance: many
j_gene: TRBJ2-3
len: 16
v_gene: TRBV5-1
d_gene: NA
CDR3nt: TGCGCCAGCAGCTTGTTGTGGGCCCCTAGCACAGATACGCAGTATTTT
CDR3aa: CASSLLWAPSTDTQYF

abundance: many
j_gene: TRBJ2-1
len: 11
v_gene: TRBV29-1
d_gene: NA
CDR3nt: TGCAGCGTTGGGTGGGTCGATGAGCAGTTCTTC
CDR3aa: CSVGWVDEQFF

abundance: NA
j_gene: TRBJ1-5
len: 15
v_gene: TRBV7-9
d_gene: NA
CDR3nt: TGTGCCAGCAGCTTATCAGGCAGGGGCAATCAGCCCCAGCATTTT
CDR3aa: CASSLSGRGNQPQHF

abundance: NA
j_gene: TRBJ1-3
len: 14
v_gene: TRBV6-1
d_gene: NA
CDR3nt: TGTGCCAGCAGATACGGTTACTCTGGAAACACCATATATTTT
CDR3aa: CASRYGYSGNTIYF

abundance: NA
j_gene: TRBJ2-7
len: 14
v_gene: TRBV20-1
d_gene: NA
CDR3nt: TGCAGTGCTAGAGCCCCCCTCAGCTCCTACGAGCAGTACTTC
CDR3aa: CSARAPLSSYEQYF

abundance: many
j_gene: TRBJ2-3
len: 17
v_gene: TRBV7-2
d_gene: TRBD2
CDR3nt: TGTGCCAGCAGCTTAGTAGGGTCGGGAGGGCCGGGAGATACGCAGTATTTT
CDR3aa: CASSLVGSGGPGDTQYF

abundance: few
j_gene: TRBJ2-7
len: 14
v_gene: TRBV7-9
d_gene: NA
CDR3nt: TGTGCCAGCAGCTTTGTGGAGGGCCACGACGAGCAGTACTTC
CDR3aa: CASSFVEGHDEQYF

abundance: few
j_gene: TRBJ1-6
len: 16
v_gene: TRBV20-1
d_gene: TRBD1
CDR3nt: TGCAGTGCTAGACCCGGGACAGGGGAATATAATTCACCCCTCCACTTT
CDR3aa: CSARPGTGEYNSPLHF

abundance: NA
j_gene: TRBJ2-3
len: 17
v_gene: TRBV10-3
d_gene: TRBD2
CDR3nt: TGTGCCACCCGCTCCGGGACTAGCGGGAGGGCCGCAGATACGCAGTATTTT
CDR3aa: CATRSGTSGRAADTQYF

abundance: many
j_gene: TRBJ2-7
len: 12
v_gene: TRBV3-1
d_gene: NA
CDR3nt: TGTGCCAGCAGCCGACACGGCGGCGGGCAGTACTTC
CDR3aa: CASSRHGGGQYF

abundance: many
j_gene: TRBJ2-3
len: 14
v_gene: TRBV5-1
d_gene: NA
CDR3nt: TGCGCCAGCTCGCCAGAGCCTAGCACAGATACGCAGTATTTT
CDR3aa: CASSPEPSTDTQYF

abundance: once
j_gene: TRBJ2-7
len: 14
v_gene: TRBV5-1
d_gene: TRBD2
CDR3nt: TGTGCCAGCAGCAGAGCGGGAGGGGCCCTAGTGCAGTACTTC
CDR3aa: CASSRAGGALVQYF

abundance: many
j_gene: TRBJ2-7
len: 15
v_gene: TRBV7-3
d_gene: TRBD2
CDR3nt: TGTGCCAGCAGCCTAGGCCTGAGCGGGAGCTACGAGCAGTACTTC
CDR3aa: CASSLGLSGSYEQYF

abundance: many
j_gene: TRBJ2-7
len: 15
v_gene: TRBV3-1
d_gene: TRBD2
CDR3nt: TGTGCCAGCAGCCAAGTTAATAGCGGGAGTTACGAGCAGTACTTC
CDR3aa: CASSQVNSGSYEQYF